This TCR beta chain was retrieved from a study of blood T cell repertoires in COVID-19. Germline CDR1 LGHDT, CDR2 YNNKEL (reference sequence). CDR3 length: 14 residues. After removal of 4 bases from V and 1 base from J, the junction contained 0 bases not matched to a gene. The assay was immunoSEQ multiplex PCR, and TCRdb's table has in-frame clones only and misses some. The table has fewer than 250,000 clones, around nine tenths seen once. The receptor comes from a woman aged 60-75 years who had recovered from COVID-19. The sequenced material came from peripheral blood. The chain uses TRBV3-1 (or the pseudogene TRBV3-2) and TRBJ2-2, with TRBD1 identical over 7 bases. The CDR3 loop is CASSRTGNTGELFF. In DNA form, the CDR3 reads TGTGCCAGCAGCCGGACAGGGAACACCGGGGAGCTGTTTTTT.